These 24 T cell receptor beta chains were sequenced from one sample in a study of shared clonotypes between healthy human individuals. Repertoires were generated with immunoSEQ multiplex PCR, while TCRdb's copy carries only in-frame clones and drops some. The data contain 400,000 to 500,000 clones, around 80% of them singletons. Sequenced sample: PBMCs. The receptor source for this set is a middle-aged woman in good health. Some clones in this sample may be carry-over from other donors' samples.

This clone occurred a few times. The chain carries TRBV7-2 and TRBJ2-1; perhaps TRBD2 as D (6 bases). Trimming removed 3 bases from V and 1 base from J, with 10 bases in between. The V gene's germline CDR1 is SGHTA and CDR2 FQGNSA. This CDR3 is built from 15 residues. The CDR3 spells CASSFDSGSYNEQFF. The CDR3 coding sequence is TGTGCCAGCAGCTTTGATAGCGGTTCCTACAATGAGCAGTTCTTC.

The chain carries TRBV19 and TRBJ2-3; 10 bases line up with TRBD2. The J segment lost 5 bases and the V segment lost 4 bases, leaving 15 bases of the junction unmatched. This CDR3 has 18 residues. From germline, CDR1 is LNHDA and CDR2 SQIVND (reference sequence). For the CDR3, the DNA is TGTGCCAGTAGTAACCCCACAGTTCTAGCGGGAGTTGAAGATACGCAGTATTTT. Translating gives CASSNPTVLAGVEDTQYF.

V is TRBV7-8 and J is TRBJ2-7; 14 nucleotides line up with TRBD2. After removal of 6 bases from V and 6 bases from J, the junction contained 10 bases not matched to a gene. The CDR3 runs to 16 residues. Germline V gives CDR1 SGHVS, CDR2 FQNEAQ. CDR3 region: CASSRPGTSGSTEQYF. In nucleotides, the CDR3 is TGTGCCAGCAGTCGTCCCGGGACTAGCGGGAGTACCGAGCAGTACTTC.

The chain has TRBV5-1 and TRBJ2-7; the D is unclear. CDR3 length equals 14 residues. Trimming removed 4 bases from V and 2 bases from J, with 13 bases in between. Germline assignment: CDR1 SGHRS and CDR2 YFSETQ. The CDR3: CASSPWAVTYEQYF. DNA for the CDR3: TGCGCCAGCAGCCCCTGGGCAGTCACCTACGAGCAGTACTTC.

The chain has TRBV27 and TRBJ1-1, with 7 bases aligning to TRBD1. V dropped 11 bases and J dropped 4; count of bases not matched to a gene: 7. In germline, CDR1 is MNHEY, CDR2 SMNVEV (reference sequence). The length of the CDR3 is 12 residues. This CDR3 is CASRSGGTEAFF. DNA for the CDR3: TGTGCCTCCCGCTCAGGGGGCACTGAAGCTTTCTTT.

This clone was observed once. The chain carries TRBV7-6 and TRBJ2-7; 13 bases are shared with TRBD2. Trimming removed 5 bases from V and 6 bases from J; junction bases left unmatched: 13. Germline lookup yields CDR1 SGHVS and CDR2 FNYEAQ. The CDR3 is 17 amino acids. The CDR3 DNA reads as TGTGCCAGCAGCAACTCCGGGACTAGCGGGAATGCGGCCGAGCAGTACTTC. Translation: CASSNSGTSGNAAEQYF.

This clone has just one count. The chain combines TRBV7-2 with TRBJ2-5; D ambiguous. V lost 1 base and J lost 2, with 11 bases in between. This CDR3 has 15 residues. Germline assignment: CDR1 SGHTA and CDR2 FQGNSA. The CDR3 spells CASSLGTAQQETQYF. The CDR3 DNA sequence: TGTGCCAGCAGCTTAGGAACAGCGCAACAAGAGACCCAGTACTTC.

CDR3 sequence: CASSSRTSGYYNEQFF. CDR3 in DNA: TGTGCCAGCAGCTCCCGGACTAGCGGGTACTACAATGAGCAGTTCTTC. The rearrangement links TRBV27 to TRBJ2-1; TRBD2 matches 11 bases. The V segment lost 6 bases and the J segment 3 bases; nucleotides outside the gene matches: 7. There are 16 residues in the CDR3. Germline CDR1 and CDR2: MNHEY and SMNVEV (reference sequence).

This chain joins TRBV28 and TRBJ1-4; D ambiguous. The CDR3 spans 14 residues. The ends were cut back, 5 bases at V and 0 bases at J, with 7 bases in the middle. The germline CDR1 and CDR2 sequences are MDHEN and SYDVKM. The CDR3 sequence is CASSRSSTNEKLFF. The CDR3 DNA sequence: TGTGCCAGCAGTCGCAGCTCAACTAATGAAAAACTGTTTTTT.

The genes are TRBV7-7 and TRBJ2-2, with D unclear. This CDR3 has 11 residues. Germline lookup yields CDR1 SSHAT and CDR2 FNYEAQ (reference sequence). Here the CDR3 reads CAVHLSGELFF. The CDR3, as DNA: TGTGCTGTACACCTTTCCGGGGAGCTGTTTTTT.

This clone was observed a few times. The CDR3 loop reads CASSLVAGGRNEQYF. The DNA of the CDR3 is TGTGCCAGCAGCTTGGTGGCAGGGGGCAGGAACGAGCAGTACTTC. The V and J genes are TRBV5-6 and TRBJ2-7; 8 bases are shared with TRBD1. V was pared by 0 bases and J by 5 bases, with 7 bases of the junction left unmatched. This CDR3 contains 15 residues. Germline-derived CDR1 and CDR2 are SGHDT and YYEEEE.

V and J are TRBV14 and TRBJ2-4, with 7 bases matching TRBD2. This CDR3 is 20 amino acids long. V shed 3 bases and J 0 bases; nucleotides not matched to a gene: 17. Germline CDR1 is SGHDN and CDR2 is FVKESK. The CDR3 bases are TGTGCCAGCAGCCACCTCGAACTAGCGCCGCGGTTGCTAGCCAAAAACATTCAGTACTTC. It specifies CASSHLELAPRLLAKNIQYF.

This clone was found once. The rearrangement links TRBV7-3 to TRBJ1-2; 9 bases line up with TRBD1. V lost 5 bases, J lost 6 bases, and 10 bases stayed unmatched. The CDR3 totals 15 residues. Germline V CDR1 and CDR2: SGHTA, FQGTGA. CDR3 region: CASSLGTGNLNGYTF. The CDR3 DNA is TGTGCCAGCAGCCTCGGGACAGGGAACCTAAATGGCTACACCTTC.

The genes are TRBV4-1 and TRBJ2-1, with D perhaps TRBD2 (7 bases). CDR1 and CDR2 (germline): MGHRA, YSYEKL. There are 16 residues in the CDR3. V dropped 4 bases and J dropped 8 bases, with 21 bases sitting between them. DNA for the CDR3: TGCGCCAGCAGCCCCCCCTGGGGGCGGGAGTCGTATGAGCAGTTCTTC. Translated, it gives CASSPPWGRESYEQFF.

The V and J genes are TRBV14 and TRBJ2-5; D call uncertain. Trimming removed 1 base at V and 5 bases at J, with 8 bases between. The germline gives CDR1 SGHDN, CDR2 FVKESK. The CDR3 extends over 13 amino acids. DNA of the CDR3: TGTGCCAGCAGCCAAGCACTCGGGGAGACCCAGTACTTC. Translated, it gives CASSQALGETQYF.

This clone came up a few times. The CDR3 sequence: CASSFAFRPPYEQYF. The CDR3 nucleotides are TGTGCCAGCAGTTTCGCTTTTCGGCCCCCCTACGAGCAGTACTTC. The chain has TRBV28 and TRBJ2-7; unclear D gene. The germline CDR1 and CDR2 sequences are MDHEN and SYDVKM. V lost 3 bases, J lost 2 bases, and 14 bases lay in between. The CDR3 covers 15 residues.

A few counts support this clone. The chain couples TRBV10-1 to TRBJ2-1; 7 bases align to TRBD2. The CDR3 totals 14 residues. The trim removed 2 bases at V and 2 bases at J, leaving 0 bases unmatched. CDR1 is WNHNN and CDR2 is SYGVQD in the germline V gene (reference sequence). The CDR3 DNA reads TGCGCCAGCAGTGAGCGGGAGGCCTACAATGAGCAGTTCTTC. It yields the protein CASSEREAYNEQFF.

The chain is built from TRBV27 and TRBJ2-7, with 11 nucleotides matching TRBD2. CDR1 is MNHEY and CDR2 is SMNVEV in the germline V gene (reference sequence). The CDR3 is 22 amino acids. The V gene end was trimmed by 4 bases and the J gene end by 4 bases; junction bases not matched to a gene: 27. The CDR3 sequence: CASSSLGVVNTSGRSLGYEQYF. The CDR3 DNA follows: TGTGCCAGCAGTTCCCTTGGCGTAGTGAACACTAGCGGGAGATCCTTGGGATACGAGCAGTACTTC.

This clone was counted between two and nine times. The V call is TRBV11-2, the J call TRBJ1-2; 7 nucleotides align to TRBD1. Germline V lookup: CDR1 SGHAT, CDR2 FQNNGV. Trimming at V came to 1 base and at J to 4 bases, leaving 6 bases not matched to a gene. The length of the CDR3 is 15 residues. The CDR3 coding sequence is TGTGCCAGCAGCTTAGTTGCAGGGGGTGGCTATGGCTACACCTTC. Its protein is CASSLVAGGGYGYTF.

V is TRBV19 and J is TRBJ2-5, with 9 bases that match TRBD1. Trimming took 3 bases from V and 2 from J; bases not matched to a gene: 4. CDR1 is LNHDA, CDR2 SQIVND, per germline (reference sequence). The CDR3 consists of 15 residues. In DNA form, the CDR3 reads TGTGCCAGTAGTATCCCCGGGACAGGGCAAGAGACCCAGTACTTC. Its translation is CASSIPGTGQETQYF.

This clone was seen more than once but under ten times. The rearrangement links TRBV28 to TRBJ2-7, with a weak D call TRBD1 (6 bases). CDR3 length: 15 amino acids. Looked up from germline, CDR1 is MDHEN and CDR2 is SYDVKM. V was clipped by 2 bases and J by 0 bases, with 11 bases between them. In nucleotides, the CDR3 is TGTGCCAGCAGTTTAACGGACAGCCTCTCCTACGAGCAGTACTTC. Translation gives CASSLTDSLSYEQYF. Drawing the rest from reference TRBV28 and TRBJ2-7, the complete variable domain is DVKVTQSSRYLVKRTGEKVFLECVQDMDHENMFWYRQDPGLGLRLIYFSYDVKMKEKGDIPEGYSVSREKKERFSLILESASTNQTSMYLCASSLTDSLSYEQYFGPGTRLTVT.

The V and J genes are TRBV11-2 and TRBJ2-5; 7 bases line up with TRBD2. Germline CDR1 SGHAT, CDR2 FQNNGV. This CDR3 has 14 amino acids. V dropped 5 bases and J dropped 1; count of bases not matched to a gene: 4. The CDR3 DNA follows: TGTGCCAGCAGCCTGAGCGGGACCCAAGAGACCCAGTACTTC. Its translation: CASSLSGTQETQYF.

The rearrangement joins TRBV6-5 to TRBJ1-1, with 9 bases lining up with TRBD1. The germline V gene encodes CDR1 MNHEY and CDR2 SVGAGI. With 5 bases clipped from V and 5 bases from J, the junction kept 6 bases outside the gene matches. The CDR3 has 14 amino acids. CDR3 protein: CASSKTGGGTEAFF. In DNA, the CDR3 is TGTGCCAGCAGTAAGACAGGGGGGGGTACTGAAGCTTTCTTT.

This clone was recorded once. The rearrangement joins TRBV7-2 to TRBJ1-5, with 9 bases matching TRBD1. Germline CDR1 is SGHTA and CDR2 is FQGNSA. After removal of 5 bases from V and 0 bases from J, the junction contained 8 bases not matched to a gene. The CDR3 runs to 17 residues. Here the CDR3 reads CASSPWGQGFSNQPQHF. CDR3 coding DNA: TGTGCCAGCAGCCCGTGGGGACAGGGTTTTAGCAATCAGCCCCAGCATTTT.